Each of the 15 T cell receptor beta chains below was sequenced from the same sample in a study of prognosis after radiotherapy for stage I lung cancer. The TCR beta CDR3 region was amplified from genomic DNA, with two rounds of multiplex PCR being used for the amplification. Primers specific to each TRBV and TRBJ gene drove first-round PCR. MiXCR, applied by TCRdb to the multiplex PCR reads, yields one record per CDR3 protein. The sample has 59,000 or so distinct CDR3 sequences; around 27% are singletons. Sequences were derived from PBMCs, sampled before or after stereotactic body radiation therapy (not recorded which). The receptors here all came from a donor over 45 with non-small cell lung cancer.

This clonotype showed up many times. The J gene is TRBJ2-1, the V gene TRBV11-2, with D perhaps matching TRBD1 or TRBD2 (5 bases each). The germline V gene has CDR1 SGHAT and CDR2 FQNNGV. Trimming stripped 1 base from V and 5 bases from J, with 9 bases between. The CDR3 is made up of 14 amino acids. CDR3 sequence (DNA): TGTGCCAGCAGCTTAGTGGGGACGGACAATGAGCAGTTCTTC. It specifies CASSLVGTDNEQFF. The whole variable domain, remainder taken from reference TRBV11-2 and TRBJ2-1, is EAGVAQSPRYKIIEKRQSVAFWCNPISGHATLYWYQQILGQGPKLLIQFQNNGVVDDSQLPKDRFSAERLKGVDSTLKIQPAKLEDSAVYLCASSLVGTDNEQFFGPGTRLTVL.

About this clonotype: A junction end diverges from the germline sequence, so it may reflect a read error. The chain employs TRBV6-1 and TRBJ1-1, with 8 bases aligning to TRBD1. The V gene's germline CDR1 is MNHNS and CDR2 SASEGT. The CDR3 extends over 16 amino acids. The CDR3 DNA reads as TGTGCCAGCAAACGGGTACAGGGGGGAGTGAACACTAAAGCTTTCTTT. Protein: CASKRVQGGVNTKAFF.

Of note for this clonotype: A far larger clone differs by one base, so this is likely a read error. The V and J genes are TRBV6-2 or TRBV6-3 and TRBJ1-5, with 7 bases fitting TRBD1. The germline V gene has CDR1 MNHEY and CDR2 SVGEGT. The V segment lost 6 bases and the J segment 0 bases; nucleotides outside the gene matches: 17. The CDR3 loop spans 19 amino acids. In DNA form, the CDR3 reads TGTGCCAGCAGACGGTACAGGGGTGGCCGGATATATAGCAATCAGCCCCAGCATTTT. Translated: CASRRYRGGRIYSNQPQHF.

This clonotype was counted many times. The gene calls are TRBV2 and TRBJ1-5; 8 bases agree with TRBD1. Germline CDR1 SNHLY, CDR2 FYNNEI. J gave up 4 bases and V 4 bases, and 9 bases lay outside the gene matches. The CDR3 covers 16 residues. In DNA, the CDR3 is TGTGCCAGCAGTGGAGAAGAGGGACAGGTTAATCAGCCCCAGCATTTT. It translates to CASSGEEGQVNQPQHF.

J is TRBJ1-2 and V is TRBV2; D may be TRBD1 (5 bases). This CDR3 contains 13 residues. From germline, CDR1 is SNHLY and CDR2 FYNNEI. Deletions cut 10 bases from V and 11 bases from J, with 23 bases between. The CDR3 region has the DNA TGTGCCACCCAGTTTGCGGGGAGCGGGGGATACACCTTC. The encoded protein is CATQFAGSGGYTF.

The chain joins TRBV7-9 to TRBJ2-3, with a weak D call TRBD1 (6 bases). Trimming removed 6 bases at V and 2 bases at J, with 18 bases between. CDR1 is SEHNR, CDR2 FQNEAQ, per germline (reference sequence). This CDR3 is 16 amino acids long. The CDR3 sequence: CASSFPRDKNTDTQYF. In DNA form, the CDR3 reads TGTGCCAGCAGTTTCCCCCGGGACAAAAACACAGATACGCAGTATTTT. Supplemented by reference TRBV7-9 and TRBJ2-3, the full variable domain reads DTGVSQNPRHKITKRGQNVTFRCDPISEHNRLYWYRQTLGQGPEFLTYFQNEAQLEKSRLLSDRFSAERPKGSFSTLEIQRTEQGDSAMYLCASSFPRDKNTDTQYFGPGTRLTVL.

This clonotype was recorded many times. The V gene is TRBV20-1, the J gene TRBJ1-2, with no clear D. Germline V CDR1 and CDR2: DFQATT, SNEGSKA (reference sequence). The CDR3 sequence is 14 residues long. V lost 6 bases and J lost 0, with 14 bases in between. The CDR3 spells CSAPAASANYGYTF. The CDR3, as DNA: TGCAGTGCCCCGGCGGCGTCGGCTAACTATGGCTACACCTTC.

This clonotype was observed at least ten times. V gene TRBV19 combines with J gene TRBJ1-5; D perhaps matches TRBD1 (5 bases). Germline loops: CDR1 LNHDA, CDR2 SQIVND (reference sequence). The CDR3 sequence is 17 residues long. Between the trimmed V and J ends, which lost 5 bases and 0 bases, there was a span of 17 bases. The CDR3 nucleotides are TGTGCCAGTAGTTCCCGAGACAGCAGTTATAGCAATCAGCCCCAGCATTTT. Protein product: CASSSRDSSYSNQPQHF.

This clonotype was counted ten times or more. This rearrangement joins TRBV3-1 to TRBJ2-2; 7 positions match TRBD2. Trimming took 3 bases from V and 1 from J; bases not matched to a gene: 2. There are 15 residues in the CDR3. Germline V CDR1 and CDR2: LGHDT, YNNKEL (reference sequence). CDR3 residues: CASSQTSWNTGELFF. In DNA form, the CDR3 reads TGTGCCAGCAGCCAGACTAGCTGGAACACCGGGGAGCTGTTTTTT.

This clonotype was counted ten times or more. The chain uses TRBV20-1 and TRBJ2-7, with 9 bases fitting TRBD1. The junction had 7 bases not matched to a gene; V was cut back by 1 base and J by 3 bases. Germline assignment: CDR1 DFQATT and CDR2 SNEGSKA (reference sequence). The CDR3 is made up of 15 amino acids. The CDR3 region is CSARAGVDRGYEQYF. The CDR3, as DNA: TGCAGTGCTAGAGCAGGGGTGGACAGGGGCTACGAGCAGTACTTC.

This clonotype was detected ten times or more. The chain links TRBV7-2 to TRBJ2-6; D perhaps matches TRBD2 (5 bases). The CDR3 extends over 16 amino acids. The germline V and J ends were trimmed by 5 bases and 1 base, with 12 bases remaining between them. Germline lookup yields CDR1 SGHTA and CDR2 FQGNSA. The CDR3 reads CASSPRRLSGANVLTF. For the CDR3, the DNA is TGTGCCAGCAGCCCGAGGAGGTTGTCTGGGGCCAACGTCCTGACTTTC.

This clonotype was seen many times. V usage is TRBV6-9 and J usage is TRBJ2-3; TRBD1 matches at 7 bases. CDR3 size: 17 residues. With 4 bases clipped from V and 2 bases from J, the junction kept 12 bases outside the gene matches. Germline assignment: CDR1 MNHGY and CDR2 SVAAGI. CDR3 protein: CASSLSVGQANTDTQYF. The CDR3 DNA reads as TGTGCCAGCAGTTTGTCCGTTGGACAGGCGAACACAGATACGCAGTATTTT.

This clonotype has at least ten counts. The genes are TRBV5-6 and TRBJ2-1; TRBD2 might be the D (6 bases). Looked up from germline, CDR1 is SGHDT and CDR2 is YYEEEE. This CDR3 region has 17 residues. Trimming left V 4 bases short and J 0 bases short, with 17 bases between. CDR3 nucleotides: TGTGCCAGCAGCAGGGACTTTGCCTCCTCCTCCTACAATGAGCAGTTCTTC. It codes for CASSRDFASSSYNEQFF.

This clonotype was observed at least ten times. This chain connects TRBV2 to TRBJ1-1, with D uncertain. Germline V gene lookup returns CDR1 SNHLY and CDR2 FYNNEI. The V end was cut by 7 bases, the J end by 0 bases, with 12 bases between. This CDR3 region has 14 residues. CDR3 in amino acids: CASTEGRMNTEAFF. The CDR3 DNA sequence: TGTGCCAGCACCGAAGGACGGATGAACACTGAAGCTTTCTTT. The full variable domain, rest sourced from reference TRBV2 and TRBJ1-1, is EPEVTQTPSHQVTQMGQEVILRCVPISNHLYFYWYRQILGQKVEFLVSFYNNEISEKSEIFDDQFSVERPDGSNFTLKIRSTKLEDSAMYFCASTEGRMNTEAFFGQGTRLTVV.

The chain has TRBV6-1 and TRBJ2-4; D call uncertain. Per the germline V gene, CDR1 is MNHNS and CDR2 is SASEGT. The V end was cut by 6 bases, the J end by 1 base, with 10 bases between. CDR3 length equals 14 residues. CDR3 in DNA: TGTGCCAGCAGACCTACAGCGGCCAAAAACATTCAGTACTTC. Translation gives CASRPTAAKNIQYF.